This paragraph reports one T cell receptor beta chain. The antigen this receptor binds is unknown. Base qualities were left out, and no much larger clone turns up one base away. V sheds 4 bases and J sheds 1 base, leaving 17 bases between their ends. According to the germline V gene, CDR1 reads SGHRS and CDR2 reads YFSETQ. The CDR3 holds 16 amino acids from the cysteine to the phenylalanine. Kept here is only the CDR3 DNA, which spans 48 bases and is read in frame from base 1. The data were produced on an Illumina NovaSeq 6000. TCRalpha and TCRbeta cDNA libraries were built by 5'RACE with constant-segment primers, adding sample barcodes and unique molecular identifiers. RNA was extracted from every sample with Trizol reagent. Amplification of the libraries took two PCR steps, and the second step added a second sample barcode plus Illumina TruSeq adapters. Sequencing of libraries was performed on an Illumina NovaSeq with 2 x 150 bp paired-end reads. For the original study's pipeline: Reads were demultiplexed and collapsed into UMI-guided consensus sequences with migec v1.2.7. Using mixcr v2.1.11, UMI consensuses were aligned to TRA and TRB V and J templates and then assembled into clonotypes. A clonotype was counted as expanded or contracted only if both edgeR and NoisET called the change significant, with noise models trained on biological replicates. For edgeR calls, the thresholds were a false discovery rate-adjusted p below 0.01 and a log2 fold-change of 1. PCA with hierarchical clustering of max-normalized trajectories of the 1000 most abundant clonotypes was used as exploratory dynamics analysis. Separately sequenced CD4+ and CD8+ repertoires were used to assign a CD4 or CD8 phenotype to each responding clone. TCRdb ran its own pipeline on the public reads, namely fastp trimming at Q25 and MiXCR clone calling, and kept in-frame beta chains. Each CDR3 protein gets just one entry, which takes the most common genes and DNA from the rows behind it. TCRdb, rather than the study authors, made the V and J calls. A total of some 190,000 distinct CDR3 sequences appear in this sample, about 17% of them only once. About 2.4% of the sample comes from the top ten.

The data stem from a study of T-cell memory formation after mild COVID-19 (TCRdb year 2021). Concerning the study at large: TCR sequence clusters from the two donors were largely donor specific. Longitudinal TCRalpha and TCRbeta repertoire sequencing tracked T-cell clones expanding and contracting after mild COVID-19 in two donors. The cohort was made up of two young adult volunteers, one female and one male, who were previously healthy. Paper-wide results and their limitations: Contracting CD4+ clones appeared mostly in the CM and EM memory subsets, whereas CD8+ clones were enriched in EMRA. The study covered only a couple of mild cases, and larger cohorts including severe cases with pre-infection samples were considered necessary. Clones that contracted from day 15 to 85 showed balanced CD4/CD8 phenotypes, whereas a second wave of clones that expanded from day 15 to 37 leaned towards CD4+. SARS-CoV-2 specificity was not confirmed for the second-wave clones peaking on day 37. Some responding clones were detected in pre-infection memory, which suggested that pre-existing cross-reactive memory T cells had joined the SARS-CoV-2 response.

Ficoll-Paque density gradient centrifugation was the method used to isolate PBMCs. This clonotype originated in an adult woman who had mild COVID-19 (a few samples of this study predate the infection). The sample titles of this study are shuffled in the database, so cell type and time point are left out; the donor was told from shared clones. The material sequenced was PBMCs or a T cell subset sorted from them (not recorded which). The sequence joins TRBV5-1 to TRBJ2-5; the D segment cannot be called with confidence. The nucleotide sequence is given as TGCGCCAGCAGCCACCCCCCCGGGCCCCCCCAAGAGACCCAGTACTTC. This yields the protein CASSHPPGPPQETQYF.